This TCR beta chain was identified in a study of shared clonotypes between healthy human individuals. Overall study results and limits: Around 5% was the fraction of naive CD4 clonotypes found shared across several donors.

The authors ran the assay at deep level. Tens of thousands of T cell genomes (about 0.2 ug DNA) went into each sorted-subset replicate. The data were produced by immunoSEQ multiplex PCR, yet TCRdb's version contains in-frame clones alone and is incomplete. Of under 2,000,000 clones listed, roughly 94% were seen once; the top ten hold around 1%. The CDR3 is 17 residues long. Looked up from germline, CDR1 is LGHNA and CDR2 is YSLEER. The J segment lost 5 bases and the V segment lost 1 base, leaving 8 bases of the junction unmatched. Naive CD8 cells were CD45RO-negative, positively selected for CCR7, excluding terminally differentiated effector memory CD45RA+ cells. Recent acute infections and vaccinations were absent in the healthy HIV-negative adult donors. Concerning this clone itself: Antigen unknown.

The source of this sequence is a man between 18 and 35 years old in good health. Sequencing was done on a sample of naive CD8+ T cells sorted from blood. The chain carries TRBV4-3 and TRBJ2-2; the match to TRBD1 covers 9 bases. The CDR3 protein is CASSQARTGEGTGELFF. CDR3 DNA: TGCGCCAGCAGCCAAGCCCGGACAGGGGAAGGGACCGGGGAGCTGTTTTTT.